This record looks at one T cell receptor beta chain sequence and its context. In each case, RNA was isolated and then reverse transcribed into cDNA as the sequencing template. Produced via immunoSEQ multiplex PCR; TCRdb's table is partial and in-frame only. Among more than 95,000 clones listed, more than 30% were seen once. The data belong to a study of CD8+ T cells in alopecia areata. Sampling of alopecia areata patients yielded lesional scalp punch biopsies as well as peripheral blood. This receptor was taken from a human donor with alopecia areata. Sequencing was done on a sample of CD4+ T cells sorted from blood.

CDR3 amino acids: CSVLIGSYNEQFF. The DNA of the CDR3 is TGCAGCGTTTTGATAGGGTCCTACAATGAGCAGTTCTTC. The rearrangement joins TRBV29-1 to TRBJ2-1, with no clear D. The V end was cut by 5 bases, the J end by 1 base, with 9 bases between. CDR3 length: 13 amino acids. Per germline, CDR1 SQVTM and CDR2 ANQGSEA.